Here is one TCR beta chain with its context. In the original analysis: Scientists estimated how many nucleated cells there were by amplifying reference gene primers. Using immunoSEQ multiplex PCR, the repertoire was profiled, and TCRdb retains in-frame clones only, with some absent. V and J calls and clone size are copied from that table; D and trimming were computed from the DNA. The repertoire holds 350,000 to 400,000 clones, with roughly 90% as singletons. This CDR3 comprises 14 residues. The V gene's germline CDR1 is SGHDT and CDR2 YYEEEE. Trimming pared 0 bases from V and 3 bases from J, leaving 9 bases between. The data stem from a study of blood T cell repertoires in COVID-19. About the study: COVID-19 samples collected from the United States, Italy and Spain covered acute and convalescent phases.

The TCR sequence derives from a woman aged 25 to 45 with COVID-19, enrolled during active disease. Sequencing was performed on peripheral blood. The chain uses TRBV5-6 and TRBJ1-1; D unclear. The CDR3 DNA is TGTGCCAGCAGCTTGGGGTACAGCTACACTGAAGCTTTCTTT. It yields the protein CASSLGYSYTEAFF.